A selection of T cell receptor beta chains follows, all from one sample in a study of blood T cell repertoires in COVID-19. Data came from immunoSEQ multiplex PCR; TCRdb stores just in-frame clones and leaves some out. The data contain about 420,000 clones, 85% to 90% of them singletons. The specimen was peripheral blood. The receptors were sampled from a young man with COVID-19, enrolled during active disease. The CDR3 runs from the conserved cysteine through the conserved F or W. A D gene is named only where the DNA matches it firmly. The size of a clone is reported for some rows only, either as once, few or many, or as a class for expanded clones.

- | - | TRBJ1-1 | TRBV19 | 13 | CASSTQGSSEAFF | TGTGCCAGTAGTACCCAGGGAAGTAGTGAAGCTTTCTTT
- | TRBD2 | TRBJ2-5 | TRBV7-2 | 15 | CASSPIAGGPKTQYF | TGTGCCAGCAGCCCTATAGCGGGAGGGCCGAAGACCCAGTACTTC
- | - | TRBJ1-1 | TRBV7-8 | 15 | CASSLPAALNTEAFF | TGTGCCAGCAGCTTACCGGCGGCCTTGAACACTGAAGCTTTCTTT
- | - | TRBJ2-1 | TRBV7-2 | 14 | CASSFPVVDNEQFF | TGTGCCAGCAGCTTTCCGGTTGTGGACAATGAGCAGTTCTTC
once | - | TRBJ2-1 | TRBV6-4 | 16 | CASSRTGTRIYNEQFF | TGTGCCAGCAGCCGAACCGGGACAAGGATCTACAATGAGCAGTTCTTC
few | - | TRBJ1-1 | TRBV19 | 13 | CASTQQGGTEAFF | TGTGCCAGTACTCAACAGGGAGGGACTGAAGCTTTCTTT
few | TRBD2 | TRBJ2-7 | TRBV4-1 | 16 | CASSQDPVAGGIEQYF | TGCGCCAGCAGCCAAGATCCCGTAGCGGGGGGGATCGAGCAGTACTTC
once | - | TRBJ2-1 | TRBV12-3/TRBV12-4 | 13 | CASSLRSHNEQFF | TGTGCCAGCAGTTTGCGGTCTCACAATGAGCAGTTCTTC
- | - | TRBJ1-1 | TRBV27 | 14 | CASTSGPGGTEAFF | TGTGCCAGCACTTCCGGCCCGGGCGGGACTGAAGCTTTCTTT
- | - | TRBJ2-1 | TRBV3-1/TRBV3-2 | 13 | CASSQGRGNEQFF | TGTGCCAGCAGCCAGGGCAGGGGCAATGAGCAGTTCTTC
- | TRBD2 | TRBJ2-1 | TRBV24-1 | 15 | CATSPSGGANNEQFF | TGTGCCACCAGTCCAAGCGGGGGGGCTAACAATGAGCAGTTCTTC
- | TRBD1 | TRBJ2-5 | TRBV24-1 | 14 | CATSPGQGTETQYF | TGTGCCACCTCTCCGGGACAGGGGACAGAGACCCAGTACTTC
- | TRBD1 | TRBJ2-7 | TRBV9 | 14 | CASSVGTGDYEQYF | TGTGCCAGCAGCGTGGGGACAGGGGACTACGAGCAGTACTTC
- | - | TRBJ1-1 | TRBV5-4 | 14 | CASSLVGGGTEAFF | TGTGCCAGCAGCTTGGTAGGGGGTGGAACTGAAGCTTTCTTT
- | TRBD1 | TRBJ1-6 | TRBV7-4 | 20 | CASSLNRGADRCKMISPLHF | TGTGCCAGCAGCCTAAACAGGGGTGCAGATAGGTGTAAAATGATTTCACCCCTCCACTTT
- | - | TRBJ1-1 | TRBV5-4 | 12 | CASRTRDTEAFF | TGTGCCAGCAGGACCCGGGACACTGAAGCTTTCTTT
- | - | TRBJ2-7 | TRBV10-3 | 12 | CAISEGGYEQYF | TGTGCCATCAGTGAGGGAGGCTACGAGCAGTACTTC
- | TRBD2 | TRBJ2-5 | TRBV5-4 | 14 | CASSRSGGQETQYF | TGTGCCAGCAGCCGTAGCGGGGGACAAGAGACCCAGTACTTC
- | TRBD1 | TRBJ1-3 | TRBV5-1 | 15 | CASSSEGGSGNTIYF | TGCGCCAGCAGCTCGGAAGGGGGCTCAGGAAACACCATATATTTT
- | - | TRBJ2-1 | TRBV7-8 | 16 | CASSPTTGGHYNEQFF | TGTGCCAGCAGCCCAACTACGGGGGGCCACTACAATGAGCAGTTCTTC
once | - | TRBJ1-6 | TRBV6-1 | 15 | CASSETVGLNSPLHF | TGTGCCAGCAGTGAAACAGTGGGGCTCAATTCACCCCTCCACTTT
few | - | TRBJ1-5 | TRBV27 | 14 | CASRRGGSNQPQHF | TGTGCCAGCAGACGAGGGGGAAGCAATCAGCCCCAGCATTTT
- | TRBD1 | TRBJ1-1 | TRBV24-1 | 14 | CATSVAGGSTEAFF | TGTGCCACCAGTGTGGCAGGGGGATCCACTGAAGCTTTCTTT
- | TRBD1 | TRBJ2-1 | TRBV5-8 | 16 | CASSAYRGSSYNEQFF | TGTGCCAGCAGCGCCTACAGGGGGTCATCCTACAATGAGCAGTTCTTC
- | - | TRBJ2-5 | TRBV20-1 | 12 | CSASHREETQYF | TGCAGTGCTAGTCATCGAGAAGAGACCCAGTACTTC
- | - | TRBJ2-6 | TRBV9 | 14 | CASGDSSGANVLTF | TGTGCCAGCGGAGACAGCTCTGGGGCCAACGTCCTGACTTTC
- | - | TRBJ1-1 | TRBV5-5 | 16 | CASSLGWGRKDTEAFF | TGTGCCAGCAGCTTGGGGTGGGGGCGGAAGGACACTGAAGCTTTCTTT
- | TRBD2 | TRBJ2-1 | TRBV9 | 14 | CASSLGGRTNEQFF | TGTGCCAGCAGCTTGGGCGGGAGAACCAATGAGCAGTTCTTC
- | TRBD1 | TRBJ1-5 | TRBV7-9 | 15 | CASSAGQNINQPQHF | TGTGCCAGCAGCGCGGGACAGAATATCAATCAGCCCCAGCATTTT
- | TRBD2 | TRBJ2-1 | TRBV27 | 15 | CASSSGLAGTDEQFF | TGTGCCAGCAGTTCCGGACTAGCGGGGACGGATGAGCAGTTCTTC
- | TRBD1 | TRBJ1-3 | TRBV5-1 | 14 | CASSLEGQGNTIYF | TGCGCCAGCAGCCTGGAGGGACAGGGAAACACCATATATTTT
- | - | TRBJ1-6 | TRBV14 | 14 | CASSHGFYNSPLHF | TGTGCCAGCAGTCACGGTTTCTATAATTCACCCCTCCACTTT
- | - | TRBJ2-1 | TRBV14 | 14 | CASSQVESGYEQFF | TGTGCCAGCAGCCAAGTGGAGTCTGGCTATGAGCAGTTCTTC
- | - | TRBJ1-2 | TRBV4-1 | 14 | CASRPVGGDYGYTF | TGCGCCAGCAGGCCAGTCGGGGGGGACTATGGCTACACCTTC
- | TRBD1 | TRBJ1-1 | TRBV19 | 15 | CASSKGQGTPTEAFF | TGTGCCAGTAGTAAGGGACAGGGTACCCCCACTGAAGCTTTCTTT
few | TRBD2 | TRBJ2-1 | TRBV15 | 17 | CATSRDRLAGSNNEQFF | TGTGCCACCAGCAGAGATCGACTAGCGGGAAGTAACAATGAGCAGTTCTTC
- | - | TRBJ1-1 | TRBV2 | 12 | CASSRSLAEAFF | TGTGCCAGCAGTAGGAGTTTGGCCGAAGCTTTCTTT
- | TRBD2 | TRBJ2-3 | TRBV5-4 | 17 | CASSLRSGRVSTDTQYF | TGTGCCAGCAGCTTGCGTAGCGGGAGGGTTTCCACAGATACGCAGTATTTT
- | - | TRBJ2-2 | TRBV27 | 16 | CASSSGPGQNTGELFF | TGTGCCAGCAGTTCTGGCCCGGGACAGAACACCGGGGAGCTGTTTTTT
- | TRBD1 | TRBJ1-1 | TRBV7-9 | 18 | CASSPKPGQGTGYTEAFF | TGTGCCAGCAGCCCAAAACCGGGACAGGGAACGGGGTACACTGAAGCTTTCTTT
- | TRBD1 | TRBJ1-5 | TRBV19 | 17 | CASSMEPGQGAEQPQHF | TGTGCCAGTAGTATGGAACCGGGACAGGGGGCTGAACAGCCCCAGCATTTT